This TCR beta chain was captured in a study of beta chain features in type 1 diabetes. Germline V gene data show CDR1 as LNHNV and CDR2 as YYDKDF (reference sequence). The CDR3 is 12 residues long. Trimming stripped 3 bases from V and 7 bases from J, with 7 bases between. Study results and limitations: Among patients with Type 1 diabetes, TCRB CDR3s were moderately but significantly shorter in every one of the four CD4+ subsets. A PCR bias possibly favoring shorter templates would apply equally to patients and controls.

Each sorted population was over 95% pure. In regard to this clone: Its antigen is not identified.

Expressed TCRB transcripts were sequenced because the entire RNA isolate underwent reverse transcription. Only in-frame clones appear in the TCRdb table, and some are missing; sequencing was by immunoSEQ multiplex PCR. The sample lists hundreds of thousands of clones; more than 9.5% were seen once. The sequence came from a woman younger than 35 in good health. The J gene is TRBJ1-5, the V gene TRBV15; no clear D. The sequencing input was naive CD4+ T cells from blood. CDR3: CATSRTGQPQHF. The CDR3 DNA follows: TGTGCCACCAGCAGGACGGGGCAGCCCCAGCATTTT.